Detailed here is one T cell receptor beta chain. Its antigen is not identified. The CDR3 runs 13 residues. From germline, CDR1 is DFQATT and CDR2 SNEGSKA (reference sequence). The data belong to a study of T cells expressing NK-cell markers. Study-wide results and limits: The CD3+CD56-NKG2C+ fraction was also led by these clonotypes in a few donors. Clarity on HCMV specificity was lacking for the expanded NKG2C+ T cell clones.

For TCR beta, cDNA was produced by 5'RACE template switching with UMIs. From its re-call of the 5' RACE reads, TCRdb lists each CDR3 protein once, without DNA. With 550,000 or so distinct CDR3 sequences in the sample, the ten largest clones hold about 3.6%. The V gene is TRBV20-1, the J gene TRBJ1-1; lacking DNA, the TRBD1 call made by TCRdb goes unchecked. The receptor was isolated from a man younger than 35 in good health. The sample consisted of blood T cells: a sorted CD56 or NKG2C T cell subset, CD4+ or CD8+ T cells, or bulk PBMC T cells (not recorded which). The chain's CDR3 is CSATTGLRTEAFF.